This T cell receptor beta chain was obtained from a study of Ad26.COV2.S vaccination and SARS-CoV-2 variants. Study results and limitations: Compared with placebo recipients, vaccine recipients had higher spike-specific TCR breadth. Substantial breadth in spike-specific CD8+ and CD4+ T cell responses was reportedly seen after vaccination. Measurement of non-spike TCR breadth gave similar results in vaccine and placebo recipients. Breadth and depth estimates from TCRs may understate total T cell responses.

Repertoires were generated with immunoSEQ multiplex PCR, while TCRdb's copy carries only in-frame clones and drops some. The table has over 90,000 clones, around 81% seen once; the top ten hold 17%. As to this clone: Its antigen remains unidentified.

Between the trimmed V and J ends, which lost 1 base and 4 bases, there was a span of 4 bases. Germline loops: CDR1 SGHNT, CDR2 YYREEE (reference sequence). There are 12 residues in the CDR3. The sequences come from peripheral blood, collected after recovery from COVID-19. This sequence was found in a human donor who had recovered from COVID-19. V usage is TRBV5-4 and J usage is TRBJ2-3; D uncertain. CDR3 amino acids: CASSLWSDTQYF. The DNA of the CDR3 is TGTGCCAGCAGCTTGTGGTCAGATACGCAGTATTTT.